The 23 T cell receptor beta chains below were found in one sample sequenced in a study of early T cells in non-severe SARS-CoV-2 infection. TCRdb re-called the 5' RACE reads with MiXCR, one entry per CDR3 protein. The repertoire holds roughly 41,000 distinct CDR3 sequences, with around 6.1% as singletons. The sequencing input was whole blood. These receptors came from an adult who was a healthcare worker with PCR-confirmed SARS-CoV-2 infection or an uninfected control (not recorded which).

In this sample, this clonotype turned up once. V usage is TRBV2 and J usage is TRBJ1-5; no firm D call. Trimming took off 4 bases at V and 4 bases at J, with 14 bases between the two ends. Per the germline V gene, CDR1 is SNHLY and CDR2 is FYNNEI. The CDR3 consists of 15 residues. This CDR3 is CASSVVSGANQPQHF. The CDR3 bases are TGTGCCAGCAGTGTTGTTTCAGGAGCTAATCAGCCCCAGCATTTT. Full variable domain (outside the CDR3, taken from reference TRBV2 and TRBJ1-5): EPEVTQTPSHQVTQMGQEVILRCVPISNHLYFYWYRQILGQKVEFLVSFYNNEISEKSEIFDDQFSVERPDGSNFTLKIRSTKLEDSAMYFCASSVVSGANQPQHFGDGTRLSIL.

This clonotype was detected ten times or more. The rearrangement uses TRBV7-2 and TRBJ2-1; 12 nucleotides match TRBD2. Germline CDR1 reads SGHTA; CDR2 reads FQGNSA. CDR3 size: 16 residues. J gave up 6 bases and V 5 bases, and 8 bases lay outside the gene matches. CDR3 nucleotide sequence: TGTGCCAGCAGCCTTAGATCTAGCGGGGGGGCCAATGAGCAGTTCTTC. The encoded protein is CASSLRSSGGANEQFF.

This clonotype was picked up many times. V gene TRBV5-5 combines with J gene TRBJ2-2, with 8 bases lining up with TRBD2. Germline CDR1 is SGHKS and CDR2 is YYEKEE (reference sequence). The CDR3 is made up of 17 amino acids. With 4 bases clipped from V and 2 bases from J, the junction kept 10 bases outside the gene matches. The CDR3 here is CASSPPPGLVNTGELFF. Written as DNA, the CDR3 is TGTGCCAGCAGCCCCCCTCCGGGACTAGTAAACACCGGGGAGCTGTTTTTT.

This clonotype occurred a few times. The chain has TRBV6-1 and TRBJ2-7, with TRBD2 matching 11 bases. There are 13 residues in the CDR3. The J segment lost 5 bases and the V segment lost 5 bases, leaving 2 bases of the junction unmatched. Germline CDR1 reads MNHNS; CDR2 reads SASEGT. This CDR3 reads CASSLTSGDEQYF. CDR3 bases: TGTGCCAGCAGTTTGACTAGCGGGGACGAGCAGTACTTC.

This sequence joins TRBV11-2 and TRBJ2-7, with D perhaps TRBD2 (5 bases). Trimming pared 5 bases from V and 0 bases from J, leaving 8 bases between. The CDR3 runs to 13 residues. CDR1 SGHAT and CDR2 FQNNGV come from the germline V gene. CDR3 protein: CASSTRVSYEQYF. The CDR3 nucleotides are TGTGCCAGCAGCACGAGGGTCTCCTACGAGCAGTACTTC.

Note on this clonotype: One base away lies a much larger clone, so this may be a sequencing read error. The rearrangement links TRBV6-2 or TRBV6-3 to TRBJ2-1; 7 bases are shared with TRBD2. The CDR3 covers 15 residues. Germline V lookup: CDR1 MNHEY, CDR2 SVGEGT. V dropped 5 bases and J dropped 7; count of bases not matched to a gene: 11. This CDR3 reads CASSPLAGLANEQFF. The CDR3 DNA reads TGTGCCAGCAGTCCCTTAGCGGGTCTGGCAAATGAGCAGTTCTTC.

The chain carries TRBV12-3 or TRBV12-4 and TRBJ2-3; possible D gene TRBD2, 6 bases. Trimming removed 2 bases from V and 2 bases from J, with 8 bases in between. CDR3 length: 14 amino acids. The CDR3 loop is CASSLTSPTDTQYF. In nucleotides, the CDR3 is TGTGCCAGCAGTTTAACTAGCCCCACAGATACGCAGTATTTT.

Comment on this clonotype: The CDR3 does not end in the conserved phenylalanine or tryptophan, so this is likely a read error. The V call is TRBV12-3 or TRBV12-4, the J call TRBJ2-7; 9 nucleotides align to TRBD2. The CDR3 contains 15 residues. V lost 1 base to trimming and J lost 3 bases; unmatched junction nucleotides: 4. The CDR3 here is CASSLGSGSLYEQYY. CDR3 in DNA: TGTGCCAGCAGTTTAGGTAGCGGGAGTCTCTACGAGCAGTACTAC.

This clonotype was counted many times. This chain joins TRBV6-2 or TRBV6-3 and TRBJ2-7, with D tentatively TRBD2 (5 bases). The V end was cut by 7 bases, the J end by 6 bases, with 16 bases between. The CDR3 loop spans 13 amino acids. Germline CDR1 MNHEY, CDR2 SVGEGT. The CDR3 nucleotides are TGTGCCAGCATATCTACCATAGCGCGCGAGCAGTACTTC. Translating it yields CASISTIAREQYF.

This clonotype was counted only a few times. This rearrangement joins TRBV12-3 or TRBV12-4 to TRBJ2-3; 10 bases align to TRBD2. The junction had 6 bases not matched to a gene; V was cut back by 9 bases and J by 3 bases. The CDR3 loop spans 14 amino acids. CDR3 sequence reads: CASLAGGTTDTQYF. The CDR3 DNA follows: TGTGCCAGTTTAGCGGGGGGAACGACAGATACGCAGTATTTT.

This clonotype occurred many times. The gene calls are TRBV27 and TRBJ1-2, with 7 bases lining up with TRBD1. Trimming cost V 3 bases and J 4 bases; bases outside gene matches: 5. This CDR3 comprises 14 residues. CDR1 is MNHEY, CDR2 SMNVEV, per germline (reference sequence). The CDR3 DNA reads as TGTGCCAGCAGTTTTAAAGGGGGCGGCTATGGCTACACCTTC. Protein sequence: CASSFKGGGYGYTF.

Many counts were recorded for this clonotype. This sequence joins TRBV12-3 or TRBV12-4 and TRBJ1-1, with D unclear. This CDR3 is 13 amino acids long. Trimming stripped 3 bases from V and 1 base from J, with 6 bases between. In DNA, the CDR3 is TGTGCCAGCAGTTTTGGGCAGAACACTGAAGCTTTCTTT. Its protein is CASSFGQNTEAFF.

This clonotype was recorded many times. The V and J genes are TRBV5-1 and TRBJ2-1; a weak D match, TRBD2 (5 bases). There are 15 residues in the CDR3. Trimming pared 4 bases from V and 0 bases from J, leaving 11 bases between. Per the germline V gene, CDR1 is SGHRS and CDR2 is YFSETQ. CDR3 bases: TGCGCCAGCAGCCTACCTAGCCCCTCCTACAATGAGCAGTTCTTC. As protein: CASSLPSPSYNEQFF.

This clonotype was observed many times. The chain employs TRBV11-2 and TRBJ2-5, with TRBD2 identical over 13 bases. The ends lost 4 bases at V and 2 bases at J; junction bases unmatched: 4. The length of the CDR3 is 16 residues. Germline V gives CDR1 SGHAT, CDR2 FQNNGV. The CDR3 loop reads CASSSGLAGVQETQYF. Here the CDR3 DNA reads TGTGCCAGCAGCTCCGGACTAGCGGGAGTACAAGAGACCCAGTACTTC.

This clonotype was detected many times. V is TRBV4-1 and J is TRBJ2-1; tentatively, D is TRBD1 or TRBD2 (5 bases each). CDR3 size: 14 residues. Deletions cut 2 bases from V and 10 bases from J, with 15 bases between. CDR1 and CDR2 from the germline V gene are MGHRA and YSYEKL. CDR3 protein: CASSQIMGPGEQFF. Here the CDR3 DNA reads TGCGCCAGCAGCCAAATTATGGGACCAGGCGAGCAGTTCTTC.

Regarding this clonotype: It may be a read error: a sequence one base away is much more abundant. The J gene is TRBJ2-7, the V gene TRBV10-3; maybe TRBD2 (6 bases). CDR3 size: 18 residues. Germline-derived CDR1 and CDR2 are ENHRY and SYGVKD. Trimming pared 1 base from V and 2 bases from J, leaving 21 bases between. CDR3 in DNA: TGTGCCATCAGTGAGTTCTTCCTGCTCCATGGAGGGACCTACGAGCAGTACTTC. The encoded protein is CAISEFFLLHGGTYEQYF.

The sample holds many counts of this clonotype. The V and J genes are TRBV6-6 and TRBJ2-7, with D tentatively TRBD2 (6 bases). The V and J ends lost 4 bases and 4 bases respectively, with 11 bases between them. The CDR3 sequence is 13 residues long. Germline CDR1 and CDR2: MNHNY and SVGAGI (reference sequence). The CDR3 DNA sequence: TGTGCCAGCAGTTCTCTAGGGAGGTACGAGCAGTACTTC. Amino acids: CASSSLGRYEQYF.

Ten or more counts support this clonotype. The rearrangement joins TRBV6-1 to TRBJ1-4, with 9 bases lining up with TRBD1. The trim removed 3 bases at V and 7 bases at J, leaving 3 bases unmatched. Germline V lookup: CDR1 MNHNS, CDR2 SASEGT. The CDR3 is 14 residues long. The CDR3 spells CASSEGQGGEKLFF. As DNA, the CDR3 is TGTGCCAGCAGTGAGGGACAGGGCGGTGAAAAACTGTTTTTT.

This clonotype came up a few times. The chain carries TRBV2 and TRBJ1-1, with 7 bases identical to TRBD1. The CDR3 length is 14 residues. Germline V gene lookup returns CDR1 SNHLY and CDR2 FYNNEI. V shed 6 bases, J shed 0 bases, and the junction held 4 bases outside the gene matches. The CDR3: CASRRQGMNTEAFF. CDR3 DNA: TGTGCCAGCAGGAGACAGGGCATGAACACTGAAGCTTTCTTT.

This clonotype was counted between two and nine times. The rearrangement uses TRBV5-1 and TRBJ1-2, with 7 bases that match TRBD1. Unmatched junction bases numbered 19, after V lost 4 bases and J lost 7 bases. This CDR3 region has 17 residues. Germline loops: CDR1 SGHRS, CDR2 YFSETQ. The DNA for the CDR3 is TGCGCCAGCAGCCTGAAGGACAGGCCAGGTAGTTTAACTGGCTACACCTTC. Encoded protein: CASSLKDRPGSLTGYTF.

This chain uses TRBV28 with TRBJ1-5; D ambiguous. Germline V gene data show CDR1 as MDHEN and CDR2 as SYDVKM. CDR3 length equals 14 residues. The germline V and J ends were trimmed by 3 bases and 0 bases, with 6 bases remaining between them. CDR3 sequence (DNA): TGTGCCAGCAGTTTCGAATATAGCAATCAGCCCCAGCATTTT. Amino acids: CASSFEYSNQPQHF.

This clonotype has ten or more counts. The V gene is TRBV28, the J gene TRBJ2-4, with TRBD1 matching over 8 bases. The V gene end was trimmed by 2 bases and the J gene end by 0 bases; junction bases not matched to a gene: 9. CDR3 length equals 18 residues. The germline V gene encodes CDR1 MDHEN and CDR2 SYDVKM. The CDR3 sequence: CASSLSRGRKVAKNIQYF. The DNA of the CDR3 is TGTGCCAGCAGTTTAAGCAGGGGGCGGAAGGTAGCCAAAAACATTCAGTACTTC.

This clonotype occurred many times. The V call is TRBV4-2, the J call TRBJ2-1; D gene ambiguous. Germline CDR1 and CDR2: LGHNA and YNFKEQ. Trimming shortened V by 0 bases and J by 4 bases, and 10 bases separated the two germline ends. The CDR3 contains 15 residues. The CDR3 DNA sequence: TGTGCCAGCAGCCAAGAAGGGAATACATACAATGAGCAGTTCTTC. Translated, it gives CASSQEGNTYNEQFF.